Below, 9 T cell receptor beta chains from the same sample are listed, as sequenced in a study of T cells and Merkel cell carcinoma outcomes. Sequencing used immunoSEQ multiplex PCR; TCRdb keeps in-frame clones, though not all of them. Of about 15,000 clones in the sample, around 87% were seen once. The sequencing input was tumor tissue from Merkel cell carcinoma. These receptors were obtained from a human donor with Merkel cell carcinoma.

For the CDR3, the DNA is TGTGCCAGCAGTGAGCGGGAGGGCCGAACCGGGGAGCTGTTTTTT. As protein: CASSEREGRTGELFF. The gene calls are TRBV7-9 and TRBJ2-2, with 10 bases aligning to TRBD2. CDR1 and CDR2 from the germline V gene are SEHNR and FQNEAQ (reference sequence). After removal of 6 bases from V and 5 bases from J, the junction contained 6 bases not matched to a gene. The CDR3 has 15 amino acids.

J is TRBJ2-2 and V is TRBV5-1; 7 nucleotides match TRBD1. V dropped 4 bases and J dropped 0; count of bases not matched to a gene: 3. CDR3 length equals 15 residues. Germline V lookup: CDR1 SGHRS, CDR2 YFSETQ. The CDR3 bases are TGCGCCAGCAGCACCGGGACAGCGAACACCGGGGAGCTGTTTTTT. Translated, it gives CASSTGTANTGELFF.

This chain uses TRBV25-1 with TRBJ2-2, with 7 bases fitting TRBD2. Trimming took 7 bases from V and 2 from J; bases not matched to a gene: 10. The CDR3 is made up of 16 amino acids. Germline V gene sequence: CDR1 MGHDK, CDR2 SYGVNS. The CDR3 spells CASTPAGHSNTGELFF. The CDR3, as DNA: TGTGCCAGCACCCCAGCGGGGCACTCTAACACCGGGGAGCTGTTTTTT.

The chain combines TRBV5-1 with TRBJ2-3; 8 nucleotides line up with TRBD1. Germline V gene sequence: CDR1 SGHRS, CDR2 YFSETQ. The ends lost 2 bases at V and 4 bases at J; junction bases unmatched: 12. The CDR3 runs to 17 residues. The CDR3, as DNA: TGCGCCAGCAGCTTCGCTCAGGGGGCCCGGCACGCAGATACGCAGTATTTT. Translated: CASSFAQGARHADTQYF.

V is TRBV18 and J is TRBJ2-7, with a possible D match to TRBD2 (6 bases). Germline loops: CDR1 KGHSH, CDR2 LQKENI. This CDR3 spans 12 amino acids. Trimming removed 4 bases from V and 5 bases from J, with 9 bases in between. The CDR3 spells CASSRERDEQYF. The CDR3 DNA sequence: TGTGCCAGCTCACGGGAGCGGGACGAGCAGTACTTC.

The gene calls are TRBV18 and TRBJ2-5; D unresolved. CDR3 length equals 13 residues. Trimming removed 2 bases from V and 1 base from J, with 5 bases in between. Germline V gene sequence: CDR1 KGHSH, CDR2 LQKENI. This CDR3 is CASSPFSQETQYF. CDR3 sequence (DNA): TGTGCCAGCTCACCATTCAGCCAAGAGACCCAGTACTTC.

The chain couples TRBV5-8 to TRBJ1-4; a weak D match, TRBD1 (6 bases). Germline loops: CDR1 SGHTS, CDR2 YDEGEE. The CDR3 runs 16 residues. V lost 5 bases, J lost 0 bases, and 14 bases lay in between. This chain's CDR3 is CASREGQPATNEKLFF. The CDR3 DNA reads TGTGCCAGCAGGGAAGGACAGCCTGCAACTAATGAAAAACTGTTTTTT.

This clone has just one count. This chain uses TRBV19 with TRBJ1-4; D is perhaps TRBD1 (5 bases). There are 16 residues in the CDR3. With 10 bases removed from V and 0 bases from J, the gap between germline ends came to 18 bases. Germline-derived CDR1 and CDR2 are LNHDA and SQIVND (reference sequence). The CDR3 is CATSPGDRATNEKLFF. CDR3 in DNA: TGTGCCACGTCGCCGGGGGATCGAGCAACTAATGAAAAACTGTTTTTT.

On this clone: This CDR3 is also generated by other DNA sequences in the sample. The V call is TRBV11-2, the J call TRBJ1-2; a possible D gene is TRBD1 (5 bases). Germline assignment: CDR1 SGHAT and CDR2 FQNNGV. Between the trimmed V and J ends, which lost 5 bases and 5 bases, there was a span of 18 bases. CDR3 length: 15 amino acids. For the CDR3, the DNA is TGTGCCAGCAGCGTAACAAGTGGGACCCTTTATGGCTACACCTTC. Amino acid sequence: CASSVTSGTLYGYTF.